The 10 T cell receptor beta chains below all came from one sample that was sequenced in a study of cytomegalovirus exposure and HLA in healthy donors. Produced via immunoSEQ multiplex PCR; TCRdb's table is partial and in-frame only. Seen here are about 89,000 clones, roughly 84% observed once, and the top ten hold over 10%. Sequenced sample: PBMCs. These TCRs come from a young woman in good health and CMV-seropositive.

The genes are TRBV18 and TRBJ2-7, with no clear D. Germline V gene sequence: CDR1 KGHSH, CDR2 LQKENI. CDR3 length: 15 amino acids. With 3 bases removed from V and 5 bases from J, the gap between germline ends came to 17 bases. The CDR3 spells CASSPNLMTPNEQYF. The CDR3 region has the DNA TGTGCCAGCTCACCCAACCTCATGACACCTAACGAGCAGTACTTC.

The chain combines TRBV28 with TRBJ1-2; no clear D gene. Germline CDR1 MDHEN, CDR2 SYDVKM. This CDR3 is 12 amino acids long. Trimming left V 3 bases short and J 7 bases short, with 9 bases between. The CDR3 DNA follows: TGTGCCAGCAGTTTTGAGGTGTCTGGCTACACCTTC. Encoded protein: CASSFEVSGYTF.

The chain couples TRBV30 to TRBJ2-5; the D gene is possibly TRBD2 (6 bases). Trimming shortened V by 1 base and J by 2 bases, and 17 bases separated the two germline ends. The V gene's germline CDR1 is GTSNPN and CDR2 SVGIG (reference sequence). The CDR3 runs 16 residues. The CDR3 nucleotides are TGTGCCTGGAGTGGTGCCCCGGGAGACAGACAAGAGACCCAGTACTTC. It translates to CAWSGAPGDRQETQYF.

J is TRBJ2-7 and V is TRBV11-2; D not certain. The V end was cut by 1 base, the J end by 3 bases, with 16 bases between. This CDR3 comprises 16 residues. The germline gives CDR1 SGHAT, CDR2 FQNNGV. The DNA of the CDR3 is TGTGCCAGCAGCTTAGTTTGGGCAGGTCCTCGCTACGAGCAGTACTTC. Translation: CASSLVWAGPRYEQYF.

The chain has TRBV4-2 and TRBJ2-5; 7 nucleotides agree with TRBD2. In germline, CDR1 is LGHNA, CDR2 YNFKEQ. The CDR3 runs 18 residues. V was clipped by 0 bases and J by 0 bases; unmatched bases: 10. In DNA, the CDR3 is TGTGCCAGCAGCCAAGATGGGGGGAGGGGCTTGTACCAAGAGACCCAGTACTTC. Its protein is CASSQDGGRGLYQETQYF.

The chain couples TRBV11-3 to TRBJ2-1; 12 bases are shared with TRBD2. CDR1 is SGHNT, CDR2 YENEEA, per germline. This CDR3 is 14 amino acids long. V was pared by 5 bases and J by 10 bases, with 6 bases of the junction left unmatched. The CDR3 DNA is TGTGCCAGCAGCCCTAGCGGGGGGGCCACGGAGCAGTTCTTC. It encodes CASSPSGGATEQFF.

In this sample, this clone turned up a few times. The chain employs TRBV28 and TRBJ1-5; D not certain. Germline V gene sequence: CDR1 MDHEN, CDR2 SYDVKM. The CDR3 is 15 amino acids. The ends were cut back, 6 bases at V and 5 bases at J, with 17 bases in the middle. CDR3 region: CASSLPTGRYQPQHF. Here the CDR3 DNA reads TGTGCCAGCAGCCTACCAACCGGGAGATATCAGCCCCAGCATTTT.

J is TRBJ1-2 and V is TRBV6-6; possible D gene TRBD1, 6 bases. Per germline, CDR1 MNHNY and CDR2 SVGAGI (reference sequence). The CDR3 is 13 amino acids. V shed 8 bases and J shed 0 bases, with 10 bases lying between them. DNA of the CDR3: TGTGCCAGCCTGACAGGAGCTAACTATGGCTACACCTTC. It specifies CASLTGANYGYTF.

In its sample, this clone was seen a few times. The chain carries TRBV10-3 and TRBJ1-2; 8 bases line up with TRBD1. Germline CDR1 is ENHRY and CDR2 is SYGVKD. The CDR3 runs 15 residues. V lost 3 bases, J lost 6 bases, and 9 bases stayed unmatched. Written as DNA, the CDR3 is TGTGCCATCAGTGATGGAGACAGGGGTTCCGATGGCTACACCTTC. Protein sequence: CAISDGDRGSDGYTF.

The CDR3 DNA is TGTGCCAGCAACCTACTAGCGGGGGGCACAGATACGCAGTATTTT. This codes for CASNLLAGGTDTQYF. The genes are TRBV28 and TRBJ2-3, with 11 bases aligning to TRBD2. This CDR3 contains 15 residues. V was clipped by 7 bases and J by 1 base; unmatched bases: 4. Germline assignment: CDR1 MDHEN and CDR2 SYDVKM.